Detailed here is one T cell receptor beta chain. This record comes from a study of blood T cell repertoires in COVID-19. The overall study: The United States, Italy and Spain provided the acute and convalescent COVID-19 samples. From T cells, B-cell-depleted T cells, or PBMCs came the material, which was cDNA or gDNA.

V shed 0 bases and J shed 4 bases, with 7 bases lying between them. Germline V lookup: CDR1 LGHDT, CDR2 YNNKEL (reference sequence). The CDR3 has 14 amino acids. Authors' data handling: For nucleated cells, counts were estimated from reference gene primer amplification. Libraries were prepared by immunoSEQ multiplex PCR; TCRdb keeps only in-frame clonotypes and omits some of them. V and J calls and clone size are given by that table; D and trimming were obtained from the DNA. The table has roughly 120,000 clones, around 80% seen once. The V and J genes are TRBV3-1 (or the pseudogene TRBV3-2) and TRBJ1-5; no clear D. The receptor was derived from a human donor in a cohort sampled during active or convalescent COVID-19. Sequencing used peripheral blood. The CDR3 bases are TGTGCCAGCAGCCAAGATCTGCGGAATCAGCCCCAGCATTTT. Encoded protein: CASSQDLRNQPQHF.